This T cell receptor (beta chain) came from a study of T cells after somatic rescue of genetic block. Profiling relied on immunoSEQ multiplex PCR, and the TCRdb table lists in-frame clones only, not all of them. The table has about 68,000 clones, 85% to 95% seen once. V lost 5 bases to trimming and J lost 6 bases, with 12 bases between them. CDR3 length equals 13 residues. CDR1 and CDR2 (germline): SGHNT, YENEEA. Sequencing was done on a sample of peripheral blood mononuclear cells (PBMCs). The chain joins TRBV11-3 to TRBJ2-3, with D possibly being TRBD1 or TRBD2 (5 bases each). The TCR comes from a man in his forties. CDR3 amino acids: CASSPGPADTQYF. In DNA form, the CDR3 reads TGTGCCAGCAGCCCGGGGCCGGCGGATACGCAGTATTTT.